These 12 T cell receptor beta chains share one sample of origin, sequenced in a study of T-cell memory formation after mild COVID-19. TCRdb passed the 5' RACE reads through MiXCR, listing each CDR3 protein once. The table records under 200,000 distinct CDR3 sequences, around 30% of them present only once. The sample was PBMCs or a T cell subset sorted from them (not recorded which). Every receptor here comes from an adult woman who had mild COVID-19 (a few samples of this study predate the infection). Cell type and time point are not known.

The CDR3 sequence: CASRDDVDGKNIQYF. The CDR3 DNA is TGTGCCAGCAGAGATGACGTTGACGGCAAAAACATTCAGTACTTC. The V gene is TRBV6-5, the J gene TRBJ2-4, with no clear D. The CDR3 consists of 15 residues. Germline CDR1 is MNHEY and CDR2 is SVGAGI. The ends were cut back, 6 bases at V and 3 bases at J, with 15 bases in the middle.

The rearrangement links TRBV12-3 or TRBV12-4 to TRBJ1-1, with TRBD1 matching over 9 bases. CDR3 length: 16 amino acids. V dropped 5 bases and J dropped 0; count of bases not matched to a gene: 7. The CDR3, as DNA: TGTGCCAGCAGTCACAGGGGGCGCGGTTTGAACACTGAAGCTTTCTTT. It codes for CASSHRGRGLNTEAFF.

The chain is built from TRBV3-1 and TRBJ1-5, with D hard to call. Trimming took off 6 bases at V and 7 bases at J, with 13 bases between the two ends. The germline V gene has CDR1 LGHDT and CDR2 YNNKEL (reference sequence). CDR3 size: 13 residues. The CDR3 sequence: CASSQYNGQPQHF. The CDR3 DNA reads TGTGCCAGCAGTCAATATAACGGGCAGCCCCAGCATTTT.

V gene TRBV20-1 combines with J gene TRBJ2-5, with D maybe TRBD2 (5 bases). The CDR3 sequence is 13 residues long. Per germline, CDR1 DFQATT and CDR2 SNEGSKA (reference sequence). Trimming took off 5 bases at V and 4 bases at J, with 14 bases between the two ends. Here the CDR3 DNA reads TGCAGTGCTCCCCTGACCGGAGGAGAGACCCAGTACTTC. Amino acid sequence: CSAPLTGGETQYF.

V usage is TRBV4-3 and J usage is TRBJ2-1, with TRBD2 matching over 7 bases. CDR1 is LGHNA and CDR2 is YSLEER in the germline V gene. This CDR3 has 14 amino acids. V trimming: 1 base; J trimming: 8 bases; junction bases outside the gene matches: 5. The CDR3 DNA sequence: TGCGCCAGCAGCCAAGTGTGGCTAGCGGATGAGCAGTTCTTC. As protein: CASSQVWLADEQFF.

The chain employs TRBV27 and TRBJ2-7, with a tentative D call TRBD1 (6 bases). V lost 6 bases and J lost 0, with 15 bases in between. Germline-derived CDR1 and CDR2 are MNHEY and SMNVEV (reference sequence). The CDR3 consists of 15 residues. CDR3 loop: CASRHVQGTSYEQYF. DNA of the CDR3: TGTGCCAGCAGACACGTGCAGGGGACCTCCTACGAGCAGTACTTC.

The CDR3 bases are TGTGCCAGCAGCCCCAGGGCAGGGCGGAATTCACCCCTCCACTTT. Protein: CASSPRAGRNSPLHF. The rearrangement uses TRBV12-3 or TRBV12-4 and TRBJ1-6; D might be TRBD1 (5 bases). This CDR3 contains 15 residues. V was clipped by 6 bases and J by 7 bases, with 16 bases between them.

The genes are TRBV5-1 and TRBJ2-1; no reliable D call. The CDR3 has 13 amino acids. Germline loops: CDR1 SGHRS, CDR2 YFSETQ. V gave up 0 bases and J gave up 10 bases, with 11 bases separating them. The CDR3 region is CASSLDGLGEQFF. The CDR3 nucleotides read TGCGCCAGCAGCTTGGATGGTCTTGGCGAGCAGTTCTTC. Full variable domain (rest looked up from reference TRBV5-1 and TRBJ2-1): KAGVTQTPRYLIKTRGQQVTLSCSPISGHRSVSWYQQTPGQGLQFLFEYFSETQRNKGNFPGRFSGRQFSNSRSEMNVSTLELGDSALYLCASSLDGLGEQFFGPGTRLTVL.

This clonotype was seen more than once but under ten times. The V gene is TRBV20-1, the J gene TRBJ2-6; D is possibly TRBD2 (5 bases). From germline, CDR1 is DFQATT and CDR2 SNEGSKA (reference sequence). V lost 4 bases, J lost 2 bases, and 15 bases lay in between. The CDR3 has 16 amino acids. The CDR3 region is CSAKPPGSPGANVLTF. The CDR3 region has the DNA TGCAGTGCTAAACCCCCGGGGAGCCCTGGGGCCAACGTCCTGACTTTC.

This clonotype has more than one count but fewer than ten. This chain connects TRBV7-9 to TRBJ2-1; no reliable D call. In germline, CDR1 is SEHNR, CDR2 FQNEAQ (reference sequence). The CDR3 extends over 13 amino acids. The ends were cut back, 4 bases at V and 7 bases at J, with 11 bases in the middle. The CDR3 is CASSSPRVNEQFF. CDR3 in DNA: TGTGCCAGCAGCTCCCCCCGGGTGAATGAGCAGTTCTTC.

There are many counts of this clonotype. J is TRBJ1-3 and V is TRBV29-1; D remains ambiguous. CDR3 size: 14 residues. Looked up from germline, CDR1 is SQVTM and CDR2 is ANQGSEA. Trimming left V 5 bases short and J 0 bases short, with 11 bases between. The CDR3 loop is CSVNLGNSGNTIYF. DNA for the CDR3: TGCAGCGTTAATCTAGGTAACTCTGGAAACACCATATATTTT.

This clonotype has more than one count but fewer than ten. The V call is TRBV7-8, the J call TRBJ2-3; D may be TRBD2 (5 bases). CDR3 length: 14 amino acids. Trimming cost V 5 bases and J 4 bases, with 13 bases left between them. CDR1 and CDR2 (germline): SGHVS, FQNEAQ. CDR3 nucleotide sequence: TGTGCCAGCAGCCCGATACTAGTTCCAGATACGCAGTATTTT. Encoded protein: CASSPILVPDTQYF.